Listed below are T cell receptor beta chains from one sample, sequenced in a study of follicular helper T cells after annual influenza vaccination. The method was immunoSEQ multiplex PCR; TCRdb's version includes in-frame clones alone and lacks a portion of them. The table records around 10,000 clones, roughly 80% of them present only once. The specimen was CXCR5+ CD38- circulating T follicular helper cells from blood, collected on the day of influenza vaccination. Receptor source: an adult who received the influenza vaccine. The CDR3 runs from the conserved cysteine through the conserved F or W. Fields, in order: J gene, V gene, clone size, D gene, CDR3 length, CDR3 protein, CDR3 DNA. D genes are given only for firm matches. Some rows have no size entry. The others give once, few or many, or a class for an expanded clone.

j_gene: TRBJ1-5
v_gene: TRBV2
abundance: medium-sized
d_gene: NA
len: 14
CDR3aa: CASTRDLGNQPQHF
CDR3nt: TGTGCCAGCACCCGGGATCTGGGCAATCAGCCCCAGCATTTT

j_gene: TRBJ2-6
v_gene: TRBV5-5
abundance: NA
d_gene: NA
len: 15
CDR3aa: CASTWAGSGANVLTF
CDR3nt: TGTGCCAGCACCTGGGCAGGGTCCGGGGCCAACGTCCTGACTTTC

j_gene: TRBJ1-1
v_gene: TRBV9
abundance: once
d_gene: NA
len: 16
CDR3aa: CASSVSPGAGQSEAFF
CDR3nt: TGTGCCAGCAGCGTTTCTCCGGGGGCCGGGCAAAGTGAAGCTTTCTTT

j_gene: TRBJ1-5
v_gene: TRBV7-2
abundance: NA
d_gene: NA
len: 15
CDR3aa: CASSLSGGEGQPQHF
CDR3nt: TGTGCCAGCAGTTTATCGGGGGGGGAGGGACAGCCCCAGCATTTT

j_gene: TRBJ1-3
v_gene: TRBV7-6
abundance: NA
d_gene: TRBD1
len: 16
CDR3aa: CASSPRDSHSGNTIYF
CDR3nt: TGTGCCAGCAGCCCGCGGGACAGTCACTCTGGAAACACCATATATTTT

j_gene: TRBJ1-5
v_gene: TRBV28
abundance: NA
d_gene: NA
len: 14
CDR3aa: CASSLWAGNQPQHF
CDR3nt: TGTGCCAGCAGTTTATGGGCAGGCAATCAGCCCCAGCATTTT

j_gene: TRBJ1-5
v_gene: TRBV7-2
abundance: once
d_gene: TRBD1
len: 16
CDR3aa: CASSSGGTGSNQPQHF
CDR3nt: TGTGCCAGCAGCTCGGGGGGGACAGGGAGCAATCAGCCCCAGCATTTT

j_gene: TRBJ2-5
v_gene: TRBV27
abundance: NA
d_gene: TRBD2
len: 15
CDR3aa: CASSLGIAGGETQYF
CDR3nt: TGTGCCAGCAGTTTGGGGATAGCGGGAGGTGAGACCCAGTACTTC

j_gene: TRBJ2-1
v_gene: TRBV7-9
abundance: NA
d_gene: TRBD1
len: 15
CDR3aa: CASSFGQGIKNEQFF
CDR3nt: TGTGCCAGCAGCTTCGGACAGGGAATCAAGAATGAGCAGTTCTTC

j_gene: TRBJ2-3
v_gene: TRBV15
abundance: NA
d_gene: NA
len: 14
CDR3aa: CATSREPGTDTQYF
CDR3nt: TGTGCCACCAGCAGAGAACCGGGCACAGATACGCAGTATTTT

j_gene: TRBJ2-1
v_gene: TRBV12-5
abundance: NA
d_gene: NA
len: 12
CDR3aa: CASGRGDDEQFF
CDR3nt: TGTGCTAGTGGGCGAGGAGACGATGAGCAGTTCTTC

j_gene: TRBJ1-1
v_gene: TRBV29-1
abundance: NA
d_gene: TRBD1
len: 15
CDR3aa: CSVETRTGPDTEAFF
CDR3nt: TGCAGCGTAGAAACCAGGACAGGGCCGGACACTGAAGCTTTCTTT

j_gene: TRBJ2-7
v_gene: TRBV7-2
abundance: NA
d_gene: TRBD2
len: 18
CDR3aa: CASSLFPPGRGLTYEQYF
CDR3nt: TGTGCCAGCAGTTTATTCCCCCCCGGGAGGGGACTTACCTACGAGCAGTACTTC

j_gene: TRBJ2-2
v_gene: TRBV27
abundance: NA
d_gene: TRBD1
len: 16
CDR3aa: CASKQGARIRAGELFF
CDR3nt: TGTGCCAGCAAACAGGGGGCACGAATTCGGGCCGGGGAGCTGTTTTTT

j_gene: TRBJ2-5
v_gene: TRBV7-9
abundance: NA
d_gene: NA
len: 9
CDR3aa: CAITETQYF
CDR3nt: TGTGCCATTACGGAGACCCAGTACTTC

j_gene: TRBJ2-3
v_gene: TRBV4-2
abundance: NA
d_gene: NA
len: 18
CDR3aa: CASSPRLGGGTSTDTQYF
CDR3nt: TGTGCCAGCAGCCCCCGACTGGGCGGGGGCACAAGCACAGATACGCAGTATTTT

j_gene: TRBJ1-4
v_gene: TRBV4-2
abundance: few
d_gene: TRBD1
len: 16
CDR3aa: CASSQEVDRANEKLFF
CDR3nt: TGTGCCAGCAGCCAAGAAGTGGACAGGGCTAATGAAAAACTGTTTTTT

j_gene: TRBJ2-3
v_gene: TRBV5-1
abundance: NA
d_gene: TRBD1
len: 15
CDR3aa: CASSYRQGPTDTQYF
CDR3nt: TGCGCCAGCAGCTACCGACAGGGCCCTACAGATACGCAGTATTTT

j_gene: TRBJ2-3
v_gene: TRBV30
abundance: NA
d_gene: TRBD2
len: 14
CDR3aa: CAMVLAGSADTQYF
CDR3nt: TGTGCCATGGTACTAGCGGGAAGTGCAGATACGCAGTATTTT

j_gene: TRBJ2-1
v_gene: TRBV4-3
abundance: NA
d_gene: NA
len: 16
CDR3aa: CASSQGRDGAYNEQFF
CDR3nt: TGCGCCAGCAGCCAAGGCCGGGACGGAGCCTACAATGAGCAGTTCTTC

j_gene: TRBJ2-1
v_gene: TRBV15
abundance: NA
d_gene: TRBD2
len: 17
CDR3aa: CATSRDRSGGTYNEQFF
CDR3nt: TGTGCCACCAGCAGAGATCGGAGCGGGGGTACCTACAATGAGCAGTTCTTC

j_gene: TRBJ1-6
v_gene: TRBV7-9
abundance: NA
d_gene: NA
len: 13
CDR3aa: CASSPGAGSPLHF
CDR3nt: TGTGCCAGCAGCCCTGGGGCGGGGTCACCCCTCCACTTT

j_gene: TRBJ1-1
v_gene: TRBV7-2
abundance: NA
d_gene: NA
len: 14
CDR3aa: CASSPGVSNTEAFF
CDR3nt: TGTGCCAGCAGCCCAGGGGTTTCAAACACTGAAGCTTTCTTT

j_gene: TRBJ1-2
v_gene: TRBV6-1
abundance: NA
d_gene: TRBD1
len: 14
CDR3aa: CASRDRASNYGYTF
CDR3nt: TGTGCCAGCAGAGACAGGGCCTCTAACTATGGCTACACCTTC

j_gene: TRBJ2-3
v_gene: TRBV27
abundance: NA
d_gene: TRBD2
len: 16
CDR3aa: CASSSGTSGGVDTQYF
CDR3nt: TGTGCCAGCAGTTCAGGGACTAGCGGGGGGGTTGATACGCAGTATTTT

j_gene: TRBJ2-3
v_gene: TRBV5-6
abundance: NA
d_gene: TRBD1
len: 14
CDR3aa: CASSLLTGTDTQYF
CDR3nt: TGTGCCAGCAGCTTACTGACAGGGACAGATACGCAGTATTTT

j_gene: TRBJ1-5
v_gene: TRBV28
abundance: NA
d_gene: NA
len: 18
CDR3aa: CASSPGRYKSGDNQPQHF
CDR3nt: TGTGCCAGCAGCCCGGGACGGTATAAGTCAGGGGATAATCAGCCCCAGCATTTT

j_gene: TRBJ2-5
v_gene: TRBV9
abundance: once
d_gene: TRBD2
len: 15
CDR3aa: CASTQTSGAQETQYF
CDR3nt: TGTGCCAGCACCCAGACTAGCGGGGCGCAAGAGACCCAGTACTTC

j_gene: TRBJ2-3
v_gene: TRBV5-5
abundance: NA
d_gene: NA
len: 13
CDR3aa: CASSNAGTDTQYF
CDR3nt: TGTGCCAGCAGTAATGCGGGGACAGATACGCAGTATTTT

j_gene: TRBJ2-5
v_gene: TRBV7-3
abundance: NA
d_gene: TRBD2
len: 13
CDR3aa: CASSPGGWETQYF
CDR3nt: TGTGCCAGCAGCCCGGGAGGATGGGAGACCCAGTACTTC

j_gene: TRBJ1-4
v_gene: TRBV25-1
abundance: NA
d_gene: NA
len: 14
CDR3aa: CASSEQGRMAKLFF
CDR3nt: TGTGCCAGCAGTGAACAGGGGCGGATGGCGAAACTGTTTTTT

j_gene: TRBJ2-7
v_gene: TRBV11-2
abundance: few
d_gene: TRBD2
len: 15
CDR3aa: CASSVEPSGRGEQYF
CDR3nt: TGTGCCAGCAGCGTTGAACCTAGCGGGAGGGGCGAGCAGTACTTC

j_gene: TRBJ1-5
v_gene: TRBV7-2
abundance: few
d_gene: TRBD1
len: 16
CDR3aa: CASSINTGVLAQPQHF
CDR3nt: TGTGCCAGCAGCATAAACACAGGGGTTTTGGCTCAGCCCCAGCATTTT

j_gene: TRBJ1-6
v_gene: TRBV4-3
abundance: NA
d_gene: NA
len: 15
CDR3aa: CASSQDWGGNSPLHF
CDR3nt: TGCGCCAGCAGCCAAGATTGGGGAGGGAATTCACCCCTCCACTTT

j_gene: TRBJ2-2
v_gene: TRBV4-3
abundance: NA
d_gene: TRBD2
len: 15
CDR3aa: CASSSSGSGTGELFF
CDR3nt: TGCGCCAGCAGCTCGAGCGGGAGCGGCACCGGGGAGCTGTTTTTT

j_gene: TRBJ2-7
v_gene: TRBV19
abundance: NA
d_gene: NA
len: 12
CDR3aa: CASRGPKDEQYF
CDR3nt: TGTGCCAGTAGAGGTCCGAAAGACGAGCAGTACTTC

j_gene: TRBJ1-2
v_gene: TRBV6-5
abundance: NA
d_gene: NA
len: 15
CDR3aa: CASSPTATSGYGYTF
CDR3nt: TGTGCCAGCAGTCCTACGGCAACCTCGGGCTATGGCTACACCTTC

j_gene: TRBJ1-1
v_gene: TRBV7-2
abundance: NA
d_gene: NA
len: 16
CDR3aa: CASSLARGGAGTEAFF
CDR3nt: TGTGCCAGCAGCTTAGCGCGCGGGGGGGCGGGCACTGAAGCTTTCTTT

j_gene: TRBJ2-7
v_gene: TRBV7-9
abundance: NA
d_gene: NA
len: 15
CDR3aa: CASSPGQPNSYEQYF
CDR3nt: TGTGCCAGCAGCCCCGGACAACCGAATAGCTACGAGCAGTACTTC

j_gene: TRBJ2-3
v_gene: TRBV28
abundance: NA
d_gene: TRBD2
len: 17
CDR3aa: CASSELIAGGLPDTQYF
CDR3nt: TGTGCCAGCAGCGAACTCATAGCGGGGGGGCTACCAGATACGCAGTATTTT

j_gene: TRBJ2-1
v_gene: TRBV10-3
abundance: NA
d_gene: TRBD2
len: 17
CDR3aa: CAISERTSGGARNEQFF
CDR3nt: TGTGCCATCAGTGAGAGGACTAGCGGGGGGGCACGCAATGAGCAGTTCTTC

j_gene: TRBJ2-2
v_gene: TRBV18
abundance: NA
d_gene: NA
len: 15
CDR3aa: CASSGAGANTGELFF
CDR3nt: TGTGCCAGCTCAGGGGCAGGGGCCAACACCGGGGAGCTGTTTTTT

j_gene: TRBJ1-2
v_gene: TRBV18
abundance: NA
d_gene: NA
len: 14
CDR3aa: CASSPTEQSTGYTF
CDR3nt: TGTGCCAGCTCACCAACAGAGCAGTCGACTGGCTACACCTTC

j_gene: TRBJ2-3
v_gene: TRBV27
abundance: NA
d_gene: NA
len: 15
CDR3aa: CASRRDIVNTDTQYF
CDR3nt: TGTGCCAGCAGGCGGGACATCGTAAACACAGATACGCAGTATTTT

j_gene: TRBJ2-7
v_gene: TRBV5-6
abundance: NA
d_gene: NA
len: 14
CDR3aa: CASSFLGATYEQYF
CDR3nt: TGTGCCAGCAGCTTTCTCGGGGCCACCTACGAGCAGTACTTC

j_gene: TRBJ2-7
v_gene: TRBV6-5
abundance: few
d_gene: NA
len: 15
CDR3aa: CASSYGAGPTYEQYF
CDR3nt: TGTGCCAGCAGTTATGGTGCGGGGCCCACCTACGAGCAGTACTTC

j_gene: TRBJ1-5
v_gene: TRBV5-1
abundance: NA
d_gene: TRBD1
len: 15
CDR3aa: CASSPGGTRNQPQHF
CDR3nt: TGCGCCAGCAGCCCAGGGGGTACCCGGAATCAGCCCCAGCATTTT

j_gene: TRBJ2-1
v_gene: TRBV27
abundance: NA
d_gene: TRBD2
len: 13
CDR3aa: CASSGLAGLPRFF
CDR3nt: TGTGCCAGCAGCGGACTAGCGGGGTTACCCCGGTTCTTC

j_gene: TRBJ2-1
v_gene: TRBV2
abundance: NA
d_gene: TRBD2
len: 15
CDR3aa: CASRTGTSGTNEQFF
CDR3nt: TGTGCCAGCAGAACCGGGACTAGCGGGACGAATGAGCAGTTCTTC